The rows below give T cell receptor beta chains drawn from one sample of a study of T cell responses to AZD1222 COVID-19 vaccine. Assay: immunoSEQ multiplex PCR; the TCRdb copy retains only in-frame clones and omits some. The sample shows 150,000 to 200,000 clones, roughly 94% of them seen only once. Sequencing used peripheral blood, obtained 28 days after the second AZD1222 dose. The source is an adult who received the AZD1222 COVID-19 vaccine. The CDR3 runs from the conserved cysteine through the conserved F or W. D genes are given only for firm matches. Some rows have no size entry. The others give once, few or many, or a class for an expanded clone.

V gene: TRBV7-3; J gene: TRBJ1-1; clone size: NA; D gene: NA; CDR3 protein: CASSLMENTEAFF; CDR3 DNA: TGTGCCAGCAGCTTAATGGAGAACACTGAAGCTTTCTTT
V gene: TRBV5-1; J gene: TRBJ2-5; clone size: once; D gene: NA; CDR3 protein: CASSLGQYQETQYF; CDR3 DNA: TGCGCCAGCAGCTTAGGACAGTACCAAGAGACCCAGTACTTC
V gene: TRBV15; J gene: TRBJ1-1; clone size: few; D gene: NA; CDR3 protein: CATSPRRAGNTEAFF; CDR3 DNA: TGTGCCACCAGCCCCCGGAGGGCGGGGAACACTGAAGCTTTCTTT
V gene: TRBV4-1; J gene: TRBJ2-3; clone size: NA; D gene: TRBD2; CDR3 protein: CASSQDPGLAGADTQYF; CDR3 DNA: TGCGCCAGCAGCCAAGATCCTGGACTAGCGGGAGCGGATACGCAGTATTTT
V gene: TRBV27; J gene: TRBJ1-5; clone size: NA; D gene: NA; CDR3 protein: CASSYLGGNQPQHF; CDR3 DNA: TGTGCCAGCAGTTACCTAGGGGGCAATCAGCCCCAGCATTTT
V gene: TRBV6-2/TRBV6-3; J gene: TRBJ2-7; clone size: once; D gene: NA; CDR3 protein: CASSSNLRVGGAYEQYF; CDR3 DNA: TGTGCCAGCAGTTCAAACCTAAGGGTCGGGGGCGCCTACGAGCAGTACTTC
V gene: TRBV4-2; J gene: TRBJ2-4; clone size: NA; D gene: TRBD1; CDR3 protein: CASSQSGTGIKNIQYF; CDR3 DNA: TGTGCCAGCAGCCAAAGTGGGACAGGGATCAAAAACATTCAGTACTTC
V gene: TRBV6-2/TRBV6-3; J gene: TRBJ1-1; clone size: NA; D gene: NA; CDR3 protein: CASSYEGTEGAFF; CDR3 DNA: TGTGCCAGCAGTTACGAGGGTACGGAAGGAGCTTTCTTT
V gene: TRBV28; J gene: TRBJ2-7; clone size: NA; D gene: NA; CDR3 protein: CASSASTGSPSF; CDR3 DNA: TGTGCCAGCAGCGCATCAACAGGGTCCCCCAGCTTC
V gene: TRBV5-1; J gene: TRBJ1-1; clone size: NA; D gene: NA; CDR3 protein: CASSLGFERGRNTEAFF; CDR3 DNA: TGCGCCAGCAGCTTGGGTTTCGAAAGGGGACGGAACACTGAAGCTTTCTTT
V gene: TRBV4-2; J gene: TRBJ2-2; clone size: NA; D gene: TRBD2; CDR3 protein: CASSQDPGTRSNTGELFF; CDR3 DNA: TGTGCCAGCAGCCAAGATCCTGGGACTAGATCGAACACCGGGGAGCTGTTTTTT
V gene: TRBV7-9; J gene: TRBJ2-1; clone size: NA; D gene: TRBD2; CDR3 protein: CASSSDFWEGRDNEQFF; CDR3 DNA: TGTGCCAGCAGCTCTGACTTTTGGGAGGGCCGGGACAATGAGCAGTTCTTC
V gene: TRBV9; J gene: TRBJ2-6; clone size: NA; D gene: NA; CDR3 protein: CASSVGRLSGANVLTF; CDR3 DNA: TGTGCCAGCAGCGTGGGGCGCCTCTCTGGGGCCAACGTCCTGACTTTC
V gene: TRBV7-2; J gene: TRBJ1-2; clone size: NA; D gene: NA; CDR3 protein: CASSLSQGGDFAGYTF; CDR3 DNA: TGTGCCAGCAGCTTATCTCAAGGGGGGGATTTCGCTGGCTACACCTTC
V gene: TRBV10-1; J gene: TRBJ2-1; clone size: NA; D gene: TRBD2; CDR3 protein: CASSRLAGVCPYNEQFF; CDR3 DNA: TGCGCCAGCAGCAGGCTAGCGGGAGTATGCCCCTACAATGAGCAGTTCTTC
V gene: TRBV7-3; J gene: TRBJ1-5; clone size: NA; D gene: NA; CDR3 protein: CASSLTRGLRENQPQHF; CDR3 DNA: TGTGCCAGCAGCTTAACGCGTGGACTAAGGGAGAATCAGCCCCAGCATTTT
V gene: TRBV2; J gene: TRBJ2-6; clone size: NA; D gene: NA; CDR3 protein: CASSEQLGLRANVLTF; CDR3 DNA: TGTGCCAGCAGTGAACAACTTGGGTTGAGGGCCAACGTCCTGACTTTC
V gene: TRBV2; J gene: TRBJ2-1; clone size: NA; D gene: NA; CDR3 protein: CASSGGNEQFF; CDR3 DNA: TGTGCCAGCTCCGGGGGTAATGAGCAGTTCTTC